This T cell receptor (beta chain) derives from a study of early T cells in non-severe SARS-CoV-2 infection. Study details: It was bulk RNA from unsorted whole blood that was sequenced, and the chains were unpaired.

Ten or more counts support this clonotype. As part of library construction, unique molecular identifiers were attached to individual cDNA molecules. One entry per CDR3 protein results from TCRdb running MiXCR on the 5' RACE reads. The sample records around 63,000 distinct CDR3 sequences, more than 8% being singletons. Per the germline V gene, CDR1 is MDHEN and CDR2 is SYDVKM. CDR3 size: 15 residues. The V end was cut by 8 bases, the J end by 6 bases, with 20 bases between. The material was whole blood, obtained at baseline. This sequence joins TRBV28 and TRBJ2-1; unclear D gene. The source of this sequence is an adult who was a healthcare worker with PCR-confirmed SARS-CoV-2 infection or an uninfected control (not recorded which). This CDR3 is CASPKLGPSVNEQFF. The CDR3 region has the DNA TGTGCCAGCCCTAAACTCGGTCCCAGCGTCAATGAGCAGTTCTTC.